One and the same sample provided the 7 T cell receptor beta chains below, sequenced in a study of T-cell memory formation after mild COVID-19 (dated by TCRdb to the early 2020s). To prepare the library, 5' RACE was applied. The instrument given in TCRdb is Illumina NovaSeq 6000. The raw public reads went through TCRdb reprocessing: fastp at Q25, MiXCR clone calling, in-frame beta chains kept. Identical CDR3 protein sequences are pooled into one entry, listed with their most common genes and DNA. The sample data list approximately 300,000 distinct CDR3 sequences, and 8% to 10% of these were observed just once. The top ten constitute about 20% of the sample. The material sequenced was PBMCs or a T cell subset sorted from them (not recorded which). These receptors came from a man aged 18 to 35 who had mild COVID-19 (a few samples of this study predate the infection). The sample titles of this study are shuffled in the database, so cell type and time point are left out; the donor was told from shared clones.

In its sample, this clonotype was seen many times. The gene calls are TRBV5-1 and TRBJ2-3, with D unresolved. The germline gives CDR1 SGHRS, CDR2 YFSETQ. Trimming pared 3 bases from V and 0 bases from J, leaving 5 bases between. This CDR3 is 13 amino acids long. DNA of the CDR3: TGCGCCAGCAGCTCGGAAAGCACAGATACGCAGTATTTT. Translation gives CASSSESTDTQYF.

The chain combines TRBV9 with TRBJ1-2; 9 positions agree with TRBD1. The CDR3 sequence is 14 residues long. Unmatched junction bases numbered 5, after V lost 3 bases and J lost 5 bases. Germline CDR1 and CDR2: SGDLS and YYNGEE. The CDR3 here is CASSASGTGYGYTF. The DNA for the CDR3 is TGTGCCAGCAGCGCTTCCGGGACAGGGTATGGCTACACCTTC.

CDR3 nucleotides: TGTGCCAGCAGTTTCCGGGAGAAATACGAGCAGTACTTC. Amino acid sequence: CASSFREKYEQYF. The V call is TRBV27, the J call TRBJ2-7, with D possibly matching TRBD2 (6 bases). V was pared by 3 bases and J by 4 bases, with 10 bases between. The CDR3 is 13 residues long. The V gene's germline CDR1 is MNHEY and CDR2 SMNVEV (reference sequence).

The rearrangement uses TRBV20-1 and TRBJ2-3; 12 positions agree with TRBD2. The CDR3 covers 17 residues. J lost 2 bases, V lost 3 bases, and 9 bases had no gene match. The germline CDR1 and CDR2 sequences are DFQATT and SNEGSKA (reference sequence). The CDR3 spells CSASPASGGGYTDTQYF. For the CDR3, the DNA is TGCAGTGCTAGCCCCGCTAGCGGGGGGGGATACACAGATACGCAGTATTTT.

This clonotype was detected only a few times. The genes are TRBV5-1 and TRBJ2-5, with D maybe TRBD1 (6 bases). The CDR3 totals 13 residues. Germline CDR1 SGHRS, CDR2 YFSETQ. The V end was cut by 3 bases, the J end by 4 bases, with 10 bases between. This chain's CDR3 is CASSSDRTETQYF. The CDR3 region has the DNA TGCGCCAGCAGCTCCGACAGGACAGAGACCCAGTACTTC.

The chain couples TRBV12-3 or TRBV12-4 to TRBJ2-2, with D possibly called TRBD1 or TRBD2 (6 bases each). With 10 bases removed from V and 5 bases from J, the gap between germline ends came to 14 bases. The CDR3 is 13 amino acids. The CDR3 region is CATKGGRTGELFF. The CDR3 DNA follows: TGTGCCACAAAGGGGGGCAGGACCGGGGAGCTGTTTTTT.

V gene TRBV20-1 combines with J gene TRBJ1-4; perhaps TRBD1 as D (5 bases). V was cut by 0 bases and J by 5 bases, with 13 bases left in between. There are 15 residues in the CDR3. Looked up from germline, CDR1 is DFQATT and CDR2 is SNEGSKA (reference sequence). The CDR3, as DNA: TGCAGTGCTAGAGATTCGGACATAGGGAATGAAAAACTGTTTTTT. It is translated as CSARDSDIGNEKLFF.